This T cell receptor (beta chain) came from a study of T cell repertoires in cytomegalovirus infection. Study as a whole: Selection of CMV epitopes for the study included recently identified HLA-C-restricted and well-studied HLA-B-restricted ones. It can be stated that public TCR beta signatures indicated CMV infection as well as a matching HLA type.

Using its own MiXCR run on the reads, TCRdb lists one record per CDR3 protein. This table has roughly 500,000 distinct CDR3 sequences, about 42% appearing once. This clonotype has more than one count but fewer than ten. The target antigen is unknown. Regarding the study as a whole: CMV-specific TCR beta clonotypes restricted by HLA-C were the ones dominating the ex vivo response.

The germline gives CDR1 SGHTA, CDR2 FQGNSA. With 2 bases removed from V and 9 bases from J, the gap between germline ends came to 20 bases. This CDR3 comprises 16 residues. The gene calls are TRBV7-2 and TRBJ2-1, with TRBD2 as a possible D gene (6 bases). Here the sequenced sample was cultured PBMCs, taken from culture after CMV antigen stimulation. The TCR sequence derives from a human donor in good health (CMV status not recorded). Some clones in this sample may be carry-over from other donors' samples. CDR3 amino acids: CASSLLGAGSLGEQFF. CDR3 DNA sequence: TGTGCCAGCAGCTTATTAGGGGCCGGGAGTTTGGGTGAGCAGTTCTTC.